One T cell receptor beta chain is described in this entry. The V and J ends lost 11 bases and 5 bases, in that order; junction bases with no gene match: 9. Germline V gene sequence: CDR1 SNHLY, CDR2 FYNNEI. CDR3 length: 13 amino acids. This entry is derived from a study of blood T cell repertoires in COVID-19. Looking at the study overall: The United States, Italy and Spain were the sources of the acute and convalescent COVID-19 samples. From T cells, B-cell-depleted T cells, or PBMCs came the material, which was cDNA or gDNA.

The method was immunoSEQ multiplex PCR; TCRdb's version includes in-frame clones alone and lacks a portion of them. The sample shows around 180,000 clones, around 85% of them seen only once. The sample taken for sequencing was peripheral blood. The rearrangement joins TRBV2 to TRBJ2-3, with 8 bases aligning to TRBD2. The receptor's source is a person aged 70 to 80 with COVID-19, enrolled during active disease. This CDR3 is CAGGGTSVDTQYF. In nucleotides, the CDR3 is TGTGCCGGGGGTGGGACTAGTGTAGATACGCAGTATTTT. Using reference TRBV2 and TRBJ2-3 for the parts outside the CDR3, the full variable domain is EPEVTQTPSHQVTQMGQEVILRCVPISNHLYFYWYRQILGQKVEFLVSFYNNEISEKSEIFDDQFSVERPDGSNFTLKIRSTKLEDSAMYFCAGGGTSVDTQYFGPGTRLTVL.